These T cell receptor beta chains were read from a single sample in a study of shared clonotypes between healthy human individuals. Sequencing used immunoSEQ multiplex PCR; TCRdb keeps in-frame clones, though not all of them. The table records about 1,900,000 clones, about 94% of them present only once. The sample was naive CD8+ T cells sorted from blood. The receptors shown here come from a man younger than 35 in good health. Each CDR3 is given with its conserved first and last residue. The D gene is left open where the match is weak. Clone size is given for some rows only: seen once, a few or many times, or a class if the clone is expanded.

d_call,j_call,clone_size,v_call,cdr3_aa,cdr3_nt
NA,TRBJ1-5,NA,TRBV28,CASSTYIRDGNQPQHF,TGTGCCAGCAGTACCTACATCCGGGACGGCAATCAGCCCCAGCATTTT
TRBD2,TRBJ2-7,NA,TRBV27,CASSSVAGGRSYEQYF,TGTGCCAGCAGTTCAGTAGCGGGAGGGAGATCCTACGAGCAGTACTTC
NA,TRBJ2-7,NA,TRBV6-5,CASSYSWDGSYEQYF,TGTGCCAGCAGTTACTCATGGGACGGCTCCTACGAGCAGTACTTC
NA,TRBJ2-1,NA,TRBV5-1,CASSLLEGASNEQFF,TGCGCCAGCAGCTTGTTGGAGGGGGCTTCGAATGAGCAGTTCTTC
NA,TRBJ2-4,NA,TRBV13,CASSLGSDIQYF,TGTGCCAGCAGCTTAGGAAGCGACATTCAGTACTTC
TRBD2,TRBJ2-5,NA,TRBV2,CASTVGSAGVKSTQYF,TGTGCCAGCACCGTCGGGTCAGCGGGGGTGAAATCGACCCAGTACTTC
TRBD1,TRBJ1-6,NA,TRBV5-4,CASSSDRGSSPLHF,TGTGCCAGCAGCTCGGACAGGGGAAGTTCACCCCTCCACTTT
TRBD1,TRBJ2-7,NA,TRBV5-1,CASSDPGQGTYEQYF,TGCGCCAGCAGCGACCCGGGACAGGGAACCTACGAGCAGTACTTC
NA,TRBJ1-4,NA,TRBV2,CASSAGESTNEKLFF,TGTGCCAGCAGCGCAGGGGAGTCAACTAATGAAAAACTGTTTTTT
TRBD2,TRBJ2-7,NA,TRBV28,CASSFALAGGEQYF,TGTGCCAGCAGTTTCGCCCTAGCGGGGGGGGAGCAGTACTTC
NA,TRBJ2-7,NA,TRBV14,CASSQGYEQYF,TGTGCCAGCAGCCAGGGGTATGAGCAGTACTTC
NA,TRBJ2-1,NA,TRBV14,CASSQLSSYNEQFF,TGTGCCAGCAGCCAGTTGAGCTCCTACAATGAGCAGTTCTTC
TRBD2,TRBJ2-1,NA,TRBV10-1,CASSEGLAGVNEQFF,TGCGCCAGCAGTGAGGGACTAGCGGGAGTAAATGAGCAGTTCTTC
TRBD2,TRBJ2-1,NA,TRBV28,CASRPFLTGGLGNEQFF,TGTGCCAGCAGACCCTTTTTAACGGGGGGGCTAGGCAATGAGCAGTTCTTC
NA,TRBJ2-7,NA,TRBV6-1,CASSEAPSYEQYF,TGTGCCAGCAGTGAAGCGCCCAGCTACGAGCAGTACTTC
TRBD1,TRBJ1-2,NA,TRBV2,CASKRTGSDGYTF,TGTGCCAGCAAGAGGACAGGGTCCGATGGCTACACCTTC
TRBD2,TRBJ2-2,NA,TRBV7-8,CASSGGLAYNTGELFF,TGTGCCAGCAGCGGGGGACTAGCGTATAACACCGGGGAGCTGTTTTTT
NA,TRBJ1-1,NA,TRBV29-1,CSVKNTEAFF,TGCAGCGTGAAGAACACTGAAGCTTTCTTT
NA,TRBJ1-6,NA,TRBV28,CASSFSADHSPLHF,TGTGCCAGCAGTTTCTCGGCTGACCATTCACCCCTCCACTTT
TRBD2,TRBJ2-1,NA,TRBV4-1,CASSQDSSGDNEQFF,TGCGCCAGCAGCCAAGATTCTAGCGGGGACAATGAGCAGTTCTTC
NA,TRBJ1-4,NA,TRBV30,CAWSVIGTVFF,TGTGCCTGGAGTGTTATCGGGACTGTCTTTTTT
NA,TRBJ1-2,NA,TRBV6-5,CASSFRGRDYGYTF,TGTGCCAGCAGTTTCCGAGGGCGGGACTATGGCTACACCTTC
NA,TRBJ1-5,NA,TRBV4-2,CASSQYEGEGYQPQHF,TGTGCCAGCAGCCAATATGAAGGAGAGGGCTATCAGCCCCAGCATTTT
TRBD2,TRBJ2-1,once,TRBV27,CASSHSGNSYNEQFF,TGTGCCAGCAGTCATAGCGGGAATTCCTACAATGAGCAGTTCTTC
NA,TRBJ2-5,once,TRBV11-2,CASSLGRETQYF,TGTGCCAGCAGCTTGGGTCGTGAGACCCAGTACTTC
NA,TRBJ2-1,once,TRBV11-2,CASSHGGWGLNEQFF,TGTGCCAGCAGCCATGGGGGGTGGGGGCTCAATGAGCAGTTCTTC
TRBD1,TRBJ2-7,NA,TRBV4-1,CASSQVIGTGAYEQYF,TGCGCCAGCAGCCAAGTAATTGGGACAGGGGCCTACGAGCAGTACTTC
NA,TRBJ2-1,NA,TRBV7-2,CASSWNLVEGVYNEQFF,TGTGCCAGCAGCTGGAATTTGGTGGAAGGGGTATACAATGAGCAGTTCTTC
NA,TRBJ1-1,once,TRBV5-1,CASSWASSNTEAFF,TGCGCCAGCAGTTGGGCCTCTTCGAACACTGAAGCTTTCTTT
NA,TRBJ2-7,once,TRBV4-1,CASSQKLDSAYEQYF,TGCGCCAGCAGCCAGAAGCTCGACAGCGCCTACGAGCAGTACTTC
NA,TRBJ2-5,NA,TRBV2,CASSKHWDLSQETQYF,TGTGCCAGCAGTAAGCACTGGGACCTGAGCCAAGAGACCCAGTACTTC